This is a list of T cell receptor beta chains from one sample in a study of regulatory T cells in long-lasting Graves disease. TCRdb reprocessed the multiplex PCR reads with MiXCR, giving one entry per CDR3 protein. The table includes some 430,000 distinct CDR3 sequences, approximately 21% detected once. Specimen: peripheral blood mononuclear cells (PBMCs), collected when the disease was refractory, from a patient treated with antithyroid drugs. Receptors originate from a female donor with Graves disease. Each CDR3 is given with its conserved first and last residue. A D gene is named only where the DNA matches it firmly. Size tells how often a clone was seen (once, few, many) or the class of an expanded clone, and some rows leave it out.

CDR3 protein | CDR3 DNA | J gene | V gene | D gene | clone size
CASSEGSYPYNEQFF | TGTGCCAGCAGTGAGGGCAGCTACCCTTACAATGAGCAGTTCTTC | TRBJ2-1 | TRBV6-1 | NA | NA
CASSLVGTGGYGQYF | TGTGCCAGCAGCTTAGTCGGGACAGGGGGCTACGGGCAGTACTTC | TRBJ2-7 | TRBV7-8 | TRBD1 | once
CSVEEDDEKLFF | TGCAGCGTTGAGGAGGACGACGAAAAACTGTTTTTT | TRBJ1-4 | TRBV29-1 | NA | many
CASSDGQGAGELFF | TGTGCCAGCAGTGATGGCCAGGGGGCCGGGGAGCTGTTTTTT | TRBJ2-2 | TRBV2 | TRBD1 | many
CASSLRAGGTGELFF | TGTGCCAGCAGCCTCAGGGCTGGGGGGACCGGGGAGCTGTTTTTT | TRBJ2-2 | TRBV11-1 | NA | NA
CSAEPDRGYEQYF | TGCAGTGCTGAACCCGACAGGGGCTACGAGCAGTACTTC | TRBJ2-7 | TRBV20-1 | TRBD1 | many
CASSEKWDEETQYF | TGTGCCAGCAGTGAAAAGTGGGACGAAGAGACCCAGTACTTC | TRBJ2-5 | TRBV25-1 | NA | NA
CSARGGGRGETQYF | TGCAGTGCTAGAGGGGGCGGGAGGGGAGAGACCCAGTACTTC | TRBJ2-5 | TRBV20-1 | TRBD2 | many
CASSSELGDEKLFF | TGTGCCAGCAGCTCCGAATTGGGGGATGAAAAACTGTTTTTT | TRBJ1-4 | TRBV5-5 | NA | many
CASSPGQILSYEQYF | TGCGCCAGCAGCCCCGGACAGATACTCTCCTACGAGCAGTACTTC | TRBJ2-7 | TRBV5-1 | NA | NA
CASSPRDWFEETQYF | TGTGCCAGCAGCCCCCGGGACTGGTTTGAAGAGACCCAGTACTTC | TRBJ2-5 | TRBV3-1 | NA | NA
CASSRTGATYNEQFF | TGCGCCAGCAGTCGTACAGGGGCAACTTACAATGAGCAGTTCTTC | TRBJ2-1 | TRBV5-1 | TRBD1 | many
CASTLDRGPYEQYF | TGTGCCAGCACCCTAGACAGGGGGCCCTACGAGCAGTACTTC | TRBJ2-7 | TRBV7-2 | TRBD1 | NA
CASSIVQGDANGYTF | TGTGCCAGTAGTATTGTTCAGGGCGACGCCAATGGCTACACCTTC | TRBJ1-2 | TRBV19 | NA | NA
CASSYGNPLTEAFF | TGTGCCAGCAGCTACGGAAATCCCCTGACTGAAGCTTTCTTT | TRBJ1-1 | TRBV13 | NA | many
CASSLYRWGQPQHF | TGTGCCAGCAGTTTGTACAGGTGGGGACAGCCCCAGCATTTT | TRBJ1-5 | TRBV28 | NA | many
CASSFSRQMNTEAFF | TGTGCCAGCAGTTTTTCCCGACAGATGAACACTGAAGCTTTCTTT | TRBJ1-1 | TRBV27 | NA | many
CASSLGVGSASVEQFF | TGTGCCAGCAGCTTAGGGGTTGGTAGCGCCTCCGTAGAGCAGTTCTTC | TRBJ2-1 | TRBV7-2 | NA | NA
CASSSTGTVYGYTF | TGTGCCAGCAGCTCCACCGGGACGGTTTATGGCTACACCTTC | TRBJ1-2 | TRBV5-4 | NA | few
CASSLDGAEGQPQHF | TGCGCCAGCAGCTTGGATGGGGCTGAAGGGCAGCCCCAGCATTTT | TRBJ1-5 | TRBV5-1 | NA | NA
CASSHVRKGSTEAFF | TGTGCCAGCAGCCACGTTAGGAAGGGGTCGACTGAAGCTTTCTTT | TRBJ1-1 | TRBV14 | NA | NA
CATSRDRTEAFF | TGTGCCACCAGCAGAGATCGGACTGAAGCTTTCTTT | TRBJ1-1 | TRBV15 | NA | few
CASSLGWGRRNTEAFF | TGTGCCAGCAGCTTAGGATGGGGCCGGAGGAACACTGAAGCTTTCTTT | TRBJ1-1 | TRBV7-9 | NA | NA
CASSQSETTYEQYF | TGTGCCAGCAGCCAATCGGAGACCACCTACGAGCAGTACTTC | TRBJ2-7 | TRBV14 | NA | NA
CACDGGSQETQYF | TGTGCCTGCGATGGGGGGAGCCAAGAGACCCAGTACTTC | TRBJ2-5 | TRBV7-9 | NA | NA
CASSLTGAGYTF | TGTGCCAGCAGCTTGACGGGAGCTGGCTACACCTTC | TRBJ1-2 | TRBV11-2 | NA | many